These 12 T cell receptor beta chains originate from one sample sequenced in a study of T cell clones after liver transplantation. Assay used: immunoSEQ multiplex PCR; TCRdb lists only in-frame clones, some missing. The sample holds around 78,000 clones, approximately 87% seen once. The sample consisted of CD4+ T cells from blood, taken at the 22-month timepoint. The source is a human patient who received a liver transplant. Some T cells may originate from the graft donor.

The gene calls are TRBV28 and TRBJ1-5; D may be TRBD1 (6 bases). The CDR3 is 11 amino acids. The germline gives CDR1 MDHEN, CDR2 SYDVKM. V lost 10 bases and J lost 6, with 10 bases in between. The CDR3: CAIGGPQPQHF. The DNA for the CDR3 is TGTGCCATCGGGGGGCCTCAGCCCCAGCATTTT.

The genes are TRBV7-3 and TRBJ2-5, with a weak D call TRBD2 (5 bases). The CDR3 totals 13 residues. CDR1 and CDR2 from the germline V gene are SGHTA and FQGTGA. V gave up 1 base and J gave up 4 bases, with 7 bases separating them. This CDR3 is CASSLSAGETQYF. DNA for the CDR3: TGTGCCAGCAGCTTAAGCGCGGGAGAGACCCAGTACTTC.

The V gene is TRBV19, the J gene TRBJ2-7, with TRBD1 matching 7 bases. Germline CDR1 reads LNHDA; CDR2 reads SQIVND (reference sequence). V was clipped by 5 bases and J by 5 bases; unmatched bases: 6. The CDR3 sequence is 13 residues long. CDR3 nucleotide sequence: TGTGCCAGTAGTTCGACAGGGTCGGACGAGCAGTACTTC. Protein: CASSSTGSDEQYF.

The chain recombines TRBV5-4 with TRBJ2-1; D is perhaps TRBD1 or TRBD2 (5 bases each). The CDR3 sequence is 14 residues long. Trimming left V 10 bases short and J 3 bases short, with 17 bases between. The germline gives CDR1 SGHNT, CDR2 YYREEE (reference sequence). DNA of the CDR3: TGTGCCTCTTCGGCCCGGGACCACTACAATGAGCAGTTCTTC. Translation: CASSARDHYNEQFF.

This chain connects TRBV30 to TRBJ2-1, with D unclear. V dropped 5 bases and J dropped 4 bases, with 15 bases sitting between them. CDR1 and CDR2 (germline): GTSNPN, SVGIG (reference sequence). The CDR3 totals 14 residues. The CDR3 DNA reads as TGTGCCTGGGCTAGTGGGCTTACATACAATGAGCAGTTCTTC. Translated, it gives CAWASGLTYNEQFF.

This clone was seen more than once but under ten times. J is TRBJ2-4 and V is TRBV7-2; TRBD2 agrees at 9 bases. J was trimmed by 1 base and V by 2 bases; bases with no gene match: 3. The V gene's germline CDR1 is SGHTA and CDR2 FQGNSA. This CDR3 region has 16 residues. In DNA form, the CDR3 reads TGTGCCAGCAGCTTACAAAGCGGGGGGGCCAAAAACATTCAGTACTTC. Protein: CASSLQSGGAKNIQYF.

The chain couples TRBV5-6 to TRBJ2-6; 11 bases fit TRBD1. Germline V gives CDR1 SGHDT, CDR2 YYEEEE. J was trimmed by 12 bases and V by 5 bases; bases with no gene match: 1. The CDR3 has 12 amino acids. CDR3 DNA: TGTGCCAGCAGAGGACAGGGGGCCGTCCTGACTTTC. Amino acids: CASRGQGAVLTF. The entire variable domain, with the rest obtained from reference TRBV5-6 and TRBJ2-6, is as follows: DAGVTQSPTHLIKTRGQQVTLRCSPKSGHDTVSWYQQALGQGPQFIFQYYEEEERQRGNFPDRFSGHQFPNYSSELNVNALLLGDSALYLCASRGQGAVLTFGAGSRLTVL.

The chain is built from TRBV1 and TRBJ2-1; the table calls TRBD2, which could not be checked here. TRBV1 is designated a pseudogene. The CDR3 length is 15 residues. In DNA form, the CDR3 reads TGCACCAGCAGCCAACCTAGCGGGGGGTACAATGAGCAGTTCTTC. Its translation is CTSSQPSGGYNEQFF.

The chain combines TRBV29-1 with TRBJ2-5, with TRBD2 matching 10 bases. J was trimmed by 5 bases and V by 3 bases; bases with no gene match: 6. The CDR3 is 14 amino acids. Germline V gene sequence: CDR1 SQVTM, CDR2 ANQGSEA. The CDR3 here is CSVDVAGGGETQYF. The CDR3 bases are TGCAGCGTTGATGTAGCGGGAGGTGGGGAGACCCAGTACTTC. Complete variable domain (other parts from reference TRBV29-1 and TRBJ2-5): SAVISQKPSRDICQRGTSLTIQCQVDSQVTMMFWYRQQPGQSLTLIATANQGSEATYESGFVIDKFPISRPNLTFSTLTVSNMSPEDSSIYLCSVDVAGGGETQYFGPGTRLLVL.

The rearrangement links TRBV6-5 to TRBJ2-3; 9 nucleotides agree with TRBD2. The CDR3 extends over 13 amino acids. The trim removed 6 bases at V and 9 bases at J, leaving 7 bases unmatched. Per the germline V gene, CDR1 is MNHEY and CDR2 is SVGAGI. The CDR3 loop is CASRRGGEGTQYF. The CDR3 region has the DNA TGTGCCAGCAGGCGGGGGGGAGAGGGGACGCAGTATTTT.

The genes are TRBV14 and TRBJ1-1; D is unclear. CDR1 is SGHDN, CDR2 FVKESK, per germline. The CDR3 runs to 13 residues. Trimming shortened V by 3 bases and J by 7 bases, and 12 bases separated the two germline ends. The CDR3 DNA sequence: TGTGCCAGCAGCCATGCACAACTAATTGAAGCTTTCTTT. Translating gives CASSHAQLIEAFF.

J is TRBJ2-1 and V is TRBV28; 11 nucleotides match TRBD2. The CDR3 consists of 16 residues. Unmatched junction bases numbered 11, after V lost 4 bases and J lost 9 bases. Per germline, CDR1 MDHEN and CDR2 SYDVKM. The CDR3 region has the DNA TGTGCCAGCAGTTCCACTAGCGGGAGATTCACTAGTGAGCAGTTCTTC. Protein product: CASSSTSGRFTSEQFF.